This is a list of T cell receptor beta chains from one sample in a study of blood T cell repertoires in COVID-19. Clones were read by immunoSEQ multiplex PCR, and TCRdb kept only the in-frame ones, dropping some. The data show just under 350,000 clones, 88% seen once. Sequencing was done on a sample of peripheral blood. All receptors derive from a woman in her seventies with COVID-19, enrolled during active disease. Each CDR3 is given with its conserved first and last residue. Fields, in order: V gene, clone size, D gene, J gene, CDR3 DNA, CDR3 protein. The D gene is left open where the match is weak. Size tells how often a clone was seen (once, few, many) or the class of an expanded clone, and some rows leave it out.

TRBV11-2	.	TRBD2	TRBJ2-5	TGTGCCAGCAGCGGAGCGGGGGGGGCTCAAGAGACCCAGTACTTC	CASSGAGGAQETQYF
TRBV7-2	.	.	TRBJ1-6	TGTGCCAGCAGCTTAGGGACAGCGATAAATTCACCCCTCCACTTT	CASSLGTAINSPLHF
TRBV3-1/TRBV3-2	.	TRBD1	TRBJ2-7	TGTGCCAGCAGTAGACAGGGAACCTACGAGCAGTACTTC	CASSRQGTYEQYF
TRBV18	.	.	TRBJ2-3	TGTGCCAGCTCACCGGCAGGGGAGAGGGATACGCAGTATTTT	CASSPAGERDTQYF
TRBV28	few	.	TRBJ1-2	TGTGCCAGCAGTTTACCAGTCACCTATGGCTACACCTTC	CASSLPVTYGYTF
TRBV11-2	.	.	TRBJ2-3	TGTGCCAGCAGCTTAGGGGGGCGAGATACGCAGTATTTT	CASSLGGRDTQYF
TRBV3-1/TRBV3-2	.	TRBD1	TRBJ2-7	TGTGCCAGCAGCCATTCCGGGACAGGGGGCAGCTACGAGCAGTACTTC	CASSHSGTGGSYEQYF
TRBV2	.	.	TRBJ1-2	TGTGCCAGCAGTGGCGCGATGAACTATGGCTACACCTTC	CASSGAMNYGYTF
TRBV6-5	.	TRBD1	TRBJ1-4	TGTGCCAGCAAGGGGACAGCTCTTAATGAAAAACTGTTTTTT	CASKGTALNEKLFF
TRBV6-5	.	TRBD1	TRBJ1-1	TGTGCCAGCAGTTACGAGTCAGGGGGCAGGGGCACTGAAGCTTTCTTT	CASSYESGGRGTEAFF
TRBV5-6	.	TRBD1	TRBJ2-1	TGTGCCAGCAGCAACGACAGGGGCTCCTACAATGAGCAGTTCTTC	CASSNDRGSYNEQFF
TRBV2	.	TRBD1	TRBJ1-3	TGTGCCAGCAGTGAAGGCCCCGACAGGGAAACTACTGGAAACACCATATATTTT	CASSEGPDRETTGNTIYF
TRBV23-1	.	.	TRBJ1-1	TGCGCCAGCAGTCATTTGGACCAGGGGCTAAACACTGAAGCTTTCTTT	CASSHLDQGLNTEAFF
TRBV20-1	.	.	TRBJ2-7	TGCAGTGCTAGTTCTCCGGTGGAGACGTACGAGCAGTACTTC	CSASSPVETYEQYF
TRBV5-1	once	.	TRBJ1-2	TGCGCCAGCAGCCCGCGCTCCGATGGCTACACCTTC	CASSPRSDGYTF
TRBV28	.	.	TRBJ2-1	TGTGCCAGCTGGGGGGTCTACAATGAGCAGTTCTTC	CASWGVYNEQFF
TRBV19	.	TRBD1	TRBJ1-2	TGTGCCAGTAGCCCTGTGACAGGGGGTAACTATGGCTACACCTTC	CASSPVTGGNYGYTF
TRBV5-6	once	TRBD2	TRBJ2-5	TGTGCCAGCACCTTGGAGCTAGCGGGATTCCAAGAGACCCAGTACTTC	CASTLELAGFQETQYF
TRBV18	.	TRBD1	TRBJ1-1	TGTGCCAGCTCACCACGTTCCCCGGGACAGCCGAACACTGAAGCTTTCTTT	CASSPRSPGQPNTEAFF
TRBV12-3/TRBV12-4	.	TRBD2	TRBJ2-3	TGTGCCAGCGGGACTAGAGCAGATACGCAGTATTTT	CASGTRADTQYF
TRBV19	once	TRBD1	TRBJ1-1	TGTGCCAGTAGTATTATCGGGACAGGGGATGTTGAAGCTTTCTTT	CASSIIGTGDVEAFF
TRBV19	.	.	TRBJ2-2	TGTGCCAGTAGTATCCCCACAGTGGGCACCGGGGAGCTGTTTTTT	CASSIPTVGTGELFF
TRBV9	.	.	TRBJ2-1	TGTGCCAGCAGCGTAGGCGTGAACAATGAGCAGTTCTTC	CASSVGVNNEQFF
TRBV5-1	.	.	TRBJ1-2	TGCGCCAGCAGCTTCCCGGGGAGTGGCTACACCTTC	CASSFPGSGYTF
TRBV7-8	.	.	TRBJ2-7	TGTGCCAGCAGCTTAGGTGCGATAACCTACGAGCAGTACTTC	CASSLGAITYEQYF
TRBV27	.	.	TRBJ1-5	TGTGCCAGCAGTCTTTATTATAGCAATCAGCCCCAGCATTTT	CASSLYYSNQPQHF
TRBV3-1/TRBV3-2	once	.	TRBJ2-1	TGTGCCAGCAGCCAAAAGTCTGGAGGGGTCGAGCAGTTCTTC	CASSQKSGGVEQFF
TRBV19	once	.	TRBJ2-3	TGTGCCAGTACCCAGAGAGGCCACTCAGTCACAGATACGCAGTATTTT	CASTQRGHSVTDTQYF
TRBV30	.	.	TRBJ1-1	TGTGCCTGGATACTCGCGGGGGGTGCTTTCTTT	CAWILAGGAFF
TRBV28	.	.	TRBJ1-3	TGTGCCAGCAGTTTATCAGAGGCGCGGAATGGAAACACCATATATTTT	CASSLSEARNGNTIYF
TRBV7-2	.	TRBD1	TRBJ1-2	TGTGCCAGCAGTCTTGGACAGGGCGAAGGAGGCTACACCTTC	CASSLGQGEGGYTF
TRBV5-1	.	TRBD1	TRBJ1-4	TGCGCCAGCATGGGGACAGCTAATGAAAAACTGTTTTTT	CASMGTANEKLFF
TRBV20-1	few	.	TRBJ1-2	TGCAGTGCTCTTAACTATGGCTACACCTTC	CSALNYGYTF
TRBV28	.	.	TRBJ1-5	TGTGCCAGCAGTTTGGGCAGGGCGGGGGATCAGCCCCAGCATTTT	CASSLGRAGDQPQHF
TRBV10-3	.	TRBD1	TRBJ1-6	TGTGCCACGGGGACAGAGAATTCACCCCTCCACTTT	CATGTENSPLHF
TRBV29-1	.	TRBD1	TRBJ1-1	TGCAGCGTCCCGGACAGGGAAACTGAAGCTTTCTTT	CSVPDRETEAFF
TRBV5-1	.	.	TRBJ1-6	TGCGCCAGCAGCTTGGGAGTCGATTCACCCCTCCACTTT	CASSLGVDSPLHF
TRBV10-3	.	TRBD1	TRBJ1-1	TGTGCCATCAGAGACCCGGGACAGGGGGCTGGTGGAACTGAAGCTTTCTTT	CAIRDPGQGAGGTEAFF
TRBV2	.	.	TRBJ2-3	TGTGCCAGCTGGGGACTCGCAGATACGCAGTATTTT	CASWGLADTQYF
TRBV28	.	TRBD1	TRBJ1-4	TGTGCCACCTTATCTGGGACAGGGTTAGGAGAAAAACTGTTTTTT	CATLSGTGLGEKLFF
TRBV4-1	.	.	TRBJ1-3	TGCGCCAGCAGTCTACAGGTCTCTGGAAACACCATATATTTT	CASSLQVSGNTIYF
TRBV19	.	.	TRBJ1-5	TGTGCCAGTACCCTTCCCGACAGACCACCCAATCAGCCCCAGCATTTT	CASTLPDRPPNQPQHF
TRBV24-1	.	TRBD2	TRBJ2-2	TGTGCCACCAGCCCGGGACTAGCGGGGGGAAGCACCGGGGAGCTGTTTTTT	CATSPGLAGGSTGELFF
TRBV29-1	.	.	TRBJ2-1	TGCAGCGTTGAAGAACAGACAGGCAATGAGCAGTTCTTC	CSVEEQTGNEQFF
TRBV5-6	.	TRBD1	TRBJ1-2	TGTGCCAGCAGCTTGGGACAGGGAAGCGGCTACACCTTC	CASSLGQGSGYTF
TRBV5-1	.	.	TRBJ1-2	TGCGCCAGCAGCTTGGGCAGTAACTATGGCTACACCTTC	CASSLGSNYGYTF
TRBV6-5	few	.	TRBJ1-1	TGTGCCAGCATGGGTGGGACAGAAGCTTTCTTT	CASMGGTEAFF
TRBV4-3	.	TRBD2	TRBJ2-1	TGCGCCAGCAGCTCACCTGGGGGGCTAGCGGGAAACTTCAATGAGCAGTTCTTC	CASSSPGGLAGNFNEQFF
TRBV6-2/TRBV6-3	.	.	TRBJ2-3	TGTGCCAGCAGCTTACTAGAAACGCGCACAGATACGCAGTATTTT	CASSLLETRTDTQYF
TRBV5-1	.	TRBD1	TRBJ1-2	TGCGCCAGCCGACTTTACGGAGGGGGCGAGGGTGGCTACACCTTC	CASRLYGGGEGGYTF
TRBV27	.	.	TRBJ1-1	TGTGCCAGCACCTCGAGTTGGAACACTGAAGCTTTCTTT	CASTSSWNTEAFF
TRBV5-8	.	TRBD1	TRBJ1-5	TGTGCCAGCAGCCCCGGGACAGGGCGGGAGTATAGCAATCAGCCCCAGCATTTT	CASSPGTGREYSNQPQHF
TRBV19	.	TRBD1	TRBJ1-4	TGTGCCAGTAGTGCCGGGACAGGGCTCGGAAAACTGTTTTTT	CASSAGTGLGKLFF
TRBV14	.	.	TRBJ2-4	TGTGCCAGCAGCCCAGGGCCACTCCTAGCCAAAAACATTCAGTACTTC	CASSPGPLLAKNIQYF
TRBV2	.	.	TRBJ1-5	TGTGCCAGCCGCAAGGGCTCAGGGAATCAGCCCCAGCATTTT	CASRKGSGNQPQHF
TRBV23-1	.	.	TRBJ2-7	TGCGCCAGCAGTCAATCGCGCAGAGGTGGCGAGCAGTACTTC	CASSQSRRGGEQYF
TRBV18	.	.	TRBJ2-3	TGTGCCAGCTCGCCTTTCGGGACACTGAGCACAGATACGCAGTATTTT	CASSPFGTLSTDTQYF
TRBV27	.	.	TRBJ1-5	TGTGCCAGCAGTTTCGGAGGGTCCCCCAATCAGCCCCAGCATTTT	CASSFGGSPNQPQHF
TRBV7-9	.	.	TRBJ1-4	TGTGCCAGCAGCCTCTGGGGCGCAACTAATGAAAAACTGTTTTTT	CASSLWGATNEKLFF
TRBV5-1	once	.	TRBJ2-2	TGCGCCAGACCGAACGGGACACAGAACACCGGGGAGCTGTTTTTT	CARPNGTQNTGELFF